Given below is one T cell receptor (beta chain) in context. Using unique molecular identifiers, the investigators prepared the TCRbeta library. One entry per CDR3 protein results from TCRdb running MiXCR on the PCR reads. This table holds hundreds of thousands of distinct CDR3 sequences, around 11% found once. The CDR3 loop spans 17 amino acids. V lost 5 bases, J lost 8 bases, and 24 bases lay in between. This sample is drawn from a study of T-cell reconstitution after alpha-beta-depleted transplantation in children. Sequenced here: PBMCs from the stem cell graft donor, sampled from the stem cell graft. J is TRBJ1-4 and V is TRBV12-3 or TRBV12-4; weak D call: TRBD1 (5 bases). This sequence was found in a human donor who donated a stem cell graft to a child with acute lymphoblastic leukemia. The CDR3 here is CASSLTPYRLGREKLFF. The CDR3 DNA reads TGTGCCAGCAGTCTTACTCCTTACAGGTTGGGACGGGAAAAACTGTTTTTT.